A selection of T cell receptor beta chains follows, all from one sample in a study of blood T cells in healthy people across ages. MiXCR, run by TCRdb on the 5' RACE reads, gives a single entry per CDR3 protein. The repertoire holds about 1.8 million distinct CDR3 sequences, with about 49% as singletons. The source material was blood. Every receptor here comes from a woman aged 35 to 49 in good health. Each CDR3 is given with its conserved first and last residue. The D gene is left open where the match is weak. Size is stated for part of the rows, as once, few or many counts, or as a class when the clone is expanded.

J gene: TRBJ2-2; D gene: NA; clone size: NA; V gene: TRBV4-1; CDR3 DNA: TGCGCCAGCAGCCGAGACCAGGGGAAAGGGGCCGGGGAGCTGTTTTTT; CDR3 protein: CASSRDQGKGAGELFF
J gene: TRBJ1-2; D gene: NA; clone size: NA; V gene: TRBV7-9; CDR3 DNA: TGTGCCAGCAGCCCCCAAATTGCAGGCTATGGCTACACCTTC; CDR3 protein: CASSPQIAGYGYTF
J gene: TRBJ2-7; D gene: TRBD2; clone size: NA; V gene: TRBV6-5; CDR3 DNA: TGTGCCAGCAGTTATACGGGACTAGCGGGGGGCAGCGCCTACGAGCAGTACTTC; CDR3 protein: CASSYTGLAGGSAYEQYF
J gene: TRBJ2-1; D gene: NA; clone size: NA; V gene: TRBV5-5; CDR3 DNA: TGTGCCAGCAGCCTTGGGGACCCAGCGGTCGATGAGCAGTTCTTC; CDR3 protein: CASSLGDPAVDEQFF
J gene: TRBJ2-1; D gene: NA; clone size: NA; V gene: TRBV12-3/TRBV12-4; CDR3 DNA: TGTGCCAGCAGTTTCCGACAGGTCATAGATGAGCAGTTCTTC; CDR3 protein: CASSFRQVIDEQFF
J gene: TRBJ2-5; D gene: TRBD1; clone size: NA; V gene: TRBV7-9; CDR3 DNA: TGTGCCAGCACCAGCCACAGGGGGAAAGAGACCCAGTACTTC; CDR3 protein: CASTSHRGKETQYF
J gene: TRBJ1-6; D gene: NA; clone size: few; V gene: TRBV20-1; CDR3 DNA: TGCAGTGCTCAGCCGGGACGGGTGAATTCACCCCTCCACTTT; CDR3 protein: CSAQPGRVNSPLHF
J gene: TRBJ1-4; D gene: NA; clone size: NA; V gene: TRBV18; CDR3 DNA: TGTGCCAGCTCGCCTAAACGTGAAAAACTGTTTTTT; CDR3 protein: CASSPKREKLFF
J gene: TRBJ1-4; D gene: TRBD1; clone size: once; V gene: TRBV20-1; CDR3 DNA: TGCAGTGCTAGAGATCCTGGACAGGGGAACGAAAAACTGTTTTTT; CDR3 protein: CSARDPGQGNEKLFF
J gene: TRBJ2-1; D gene: NA; clone size: NA; V gene: TRBV4-3; CDR3 DNA: TGCGCCAGCAGCCCCTCAACTAGGGGGGGAGTTAATGAGCAGTTCTTC; CDR3 protein: CASSPSTRGGVNEQFF
J gene: TRBJ2-6; D gene: NA; clone size: NA; V gene: TRBV6-2/TRBV6-3; CDR3 DNA: TGTGCCAGCCACCGCGCTCCTGGGGCCAACGTCCTGACTTTC; CDR3 protein: CASHRAPGANVLTF
J gene: TRBJ1-5; D gene: NA; clone size: NA; V gene: TRBV21-1; CDR3 DNA: TGTGCCAGCAGCAAAGACGGTAAGGCAGGACGGAATCAGCCCCAGCATTTT; CDR3 protein: CASSKDGKAGRNQPQHF
J gene: TRBJ1-4; D gene: NA; clone size: NA; V gene: TRBV6-1; CDR3 DNA: TGTGCCAGCAGTGTGACAAGTGAAAAACTGTTTTTT; CDR3 protein: CASSVTSEKLFF
J gene: TRBJ2-1; D gene: NA; clone size: few; V gene: TRBV19; CDR3 DNA: TGTGCCAGTGCCCCGGACAGAAACCCCTACAATGAGCAGTTCTTC; CDR3 protein: CASAPDRNPYNEQFF
J gene: TRBJ2-1; D gene: NA; clone size: NA; V gene: TRBV7-2; CDR3 DNA: TGTGCCAGCAGCTTAGCGAGCCGGAGGGGCGCCGTCGATGAGCAGTTCTTC; CDR3 protein: CASSLASRRGAVDEQFF
J gene: TRBJ1-5; D gene: NA; clone size: NA; V gene: TRBV6-6; CDR3 DNA: TGTGCCAGCAGCCCTACAGGGATTGGCCCCAATCAGCCCCAGCATTTT; CDR3 protein: CASSPTGIGPNQPQHF
J gene: TRBJ2-4; D gene: NA; clone size: few; V gene: TRBV7-2; CDR3 DNA: TGTGCCAGCAGCTTGTACTCGGTCCAAAACATTCAGTACTTC; CDR3 protein: CASSLYSVQNIQYF
J gene: TRBJ2-1; D gene: NA; clone size: NA; V gene: TRBV7-8; CDR3 DNA: TGTGCCAGCAGCGCGTACAAGCTAAGTTTCGATGAGCAGTTCTTC; CDR3 protein: CASSAYKLSFDEQFF
J gene: TRBJ2-4; D gene: NA; clone size: few; V gene: TRBV15; CDR3 DNA: TGTGCCACCAGCAGCTATGAGCTAGCCAAAAACATTCAGTACTTC; CDR3 protein: CATSSYELAKNIQYF
J gene: TRBJ1-5; D gene: NA; clone size: NA; V gene: TRBV20-1; CDR3 DNA: TGCAGTGCCCGAGAACAGGGTATTGGCAATCAGCCCCAGCATTTT; CDR3 protein: CSAREQGIGNQPQHF
J gene: TRBJ2-5; D gene: NA; clone size: few; V gene: TRBV10-3; CDR3 DNA: TGTGCCATCAGTGGGGGGGGCGGAGAAGAGACCCAGTACTTC; CDR3 protein: CAISGGGGEETQYF
J gene: TRBJ2-5; D gene: TRBD1; clone size: NA; V gene: TRBV3-1; CDR3 DNA: TGTGCCAGCAGCCAATTCCCGACAGGGCTTCAAGAGACCCAGTACTTC; CDR3 protein: CASSQFPTGLQETQYF
J gene: TRBJ2-3; D gene: TRBD1; clone size: few; V gene: TRBV5-1; CDR3 DNA: TGCGCCAGCAGCGGAAATACCGGGACAGCCACAGATACGCAGTATTTT; CDR3 protein: CASSGNTGTATDTQYF
J gene: TRBJ1-5; D gene: NA; clone size: NA; V gene: TRBV7-2; CDR3 DNA: TGTGCCAGCAGCGCCCACATGGCCCAGCCCCAGCATTTT; CDR3 protein: CASSAHMAQPQHF
J gene: TRBJ2-6; D gene: NA; clone size: NA; V gene: TRBV6-2/TRBV6-3; CDR3 DNA: TGTGCCAGCAGCCACCCGGTACAGGGCTCTGGGGCCAACGTCCTGACTTTC; CDR3 protein: CASSHPVQGSGANVLTF
J gene: TRBJ1-2; D gene: NA; clone size: NA; V gene: TRBV7-9; CDR3 DNA: TGTGCCAGCAGCTTAGCTGCCAGAGCTAACTATGGCTACACCTTC; CDR3 protein: CASSLAARANYGYTF
J gene: TRBJ2-1; D gene: NA; clone size: NA; V gene: TRBV20-1; CDR3 DNA: TGCAGTGCGGTGGACCTTGAGCAGTTCTTC; CDR3 protein: CSAVDLEQFF
J gene: TRBJ2-5; D gene: TRBD2; clone size: NA; V gene: TRBV15; CDR3 DNA: TGTGCCACCAGCACGGCGATGAGACTAGCCCAAGAGACCCAGTACTTC; CDR3 protein: CATSTAMRLAQETQYF
J gene: TRBJ2-2; D gene: NA; clone size: NA; V gene: TRBV6-1; CDR3 DNA: TGTGCCAGCAGGAGCGACAGCACCGGGGAGCTGTTTTTT; CDR3 protein: CASRSDSTGELFF
J gene: TRBJ1-2; D gene: NA; clone size: NA; V gene: TRBV20-1; CDR3 DNA: TGCAGTGCTAGCGTGGCTCCCTCTAACTATGGCTACACCTTC; CDR3 protein: CSASVAPSNYGYTF
J gene: TRBJ2-7; D gene: TRBD1; clone size: NA; V gene: TRBV7-2; CDR3 DNA: TGTGCCAGCAGCAACCTGGCCCAGGGGGTGTCCGAGCAGTACTTC; CDR3 protein: CASSNLAQGVSEQYF
J gene: TRBJ2-1; D gene: NA; clone size: NA; V gene: TRBV6-2/TRBV6-3; CDR3 DNA: TGTGCCAGCAGTTATTTGGGGGGGGGCCCTTACAATGAGCAGTTCTTC; CDR3 protein: CASSYLGGGPYNEQFF
J gene: TRBJ2-3; D gene: NA; clone size: NA; V gene: TRBV20-1; CDR3 DNA: TGCAGTGCTCCCCGGAGGGGGGGGAGCACAGATACGCAGTATTTT; CDR3 protein: CSAPRRGGSTDTQYF
J gene: TRBJ2-7; D gene: NA; clone size: NA; V gene: TRBV28; CDR3 DNA: TGTGCCAGCAGTCCAACCCGAAGGCAGGGGAACGAGCAGTACTTC; CDR3 protein: CASSPTRRQGNEQYF
J gene: TRBJ2-5; D gene: TRBD2; clone size: NA; V gene: TRBV9; CDR3 DNA: TGCGCCAGCAGCGTAGGGTTAGCGGGCACCACGGAGACCCAGTACTTC; CDR3 protein: CASSVGLAGTTETQYF
J gene: TRBJ2-5; D gene: TRBD1; clone size: NA; V gene: TRBV7-2; CDR3 DNA: TGTGCCAGCAGCCCCCGGGACAGGGGGCGAGAGACCCAGTACTTC; CDR3 protein: CASSPRDRGRETQYF
J gene: TRBJ2-1; D gene: NA; clone size: NA; V gene: TRBV4-3; CDR3 DNA: TGCGCCAGCAGCCATCCGGGACTGCGATACAATGAGCAGTTCTTC; CDR3 protein: CASSHPGLRYNEQFF
J gene: TRBJ2-5; D gene: NA; clone size: few; V gene: TRBV7-2; CDR3 DNA: TGTGCCAGCAGCTTAGACCAAGGCTTCGGGGAGACCCAGTACTTC; CDR3 protein: CASSLDQGFGETQYF
J gene: TRBJ2-2; D gene: TRBD2; clone size: NA; V gene: TRBV2; CDR3 DNA: TGTGCCAGCAGTGCCGGGAGGGGTCCCGGGGAGCTGTTTTTT; CDR3 protein: CASSAGRGPGELFF
J gene: TRBJ2-1; D gene: NA; clone size: NA; V gene: TRBV3-1; CDR3 DNA: TGTGCCAGCAGCTACAGGGTTGATGAGCAGTTCTTC; CDR3 protein: CASSYRVDEQFF
J gene: TRBJ2-4; D gene: NA; clone size: NA; V gene: TRBV6-5; CDR3 DNA: TGTGCCACGAGCTTCAACAGGGTCCTAGCCAAAAACATTCAGTACTTC; CDR3 protein: CATSFNRVLAKNIQYF
J gene: TRBJ2-1; D gene: TRBD1; clone size: NA; V gene: TRBV20-1; CDR3 DNA: TGCAGTGCTAGAGATCTCTTGGGACAGGGGGCGGTTGAGCAGTTCTTC; CDR3 protein: CSARDLLGQGAVEQFF
J gene: TRBJ2-7; D gene: TRBD2; clone size: few; V gene: TRBV12-3/TRBV12-4; CDR3 DNA: TGTGCCAGCAGTTTGGGACTAGCGGAAAATGAGCAGTACTTC; CDR3 protein: CASSLGLAENEQYF
J gene: TRBJ2-1; D gene: TRBD2; clone size: NA; V gene: TRBV20-1; CDR3 DNA: TGCAGTGCAACCATTCTAGCGGGGGGGACTAACAATGAGCAGTTCTTC; CDR3 protein: CSATILAGGTNNEQFF
J gene: TRBJ2-7; D gene: NA; clone size: many; V gene: TRBV4-3; CDR3 DNA: TGCGCCAGCAGCCAAGATTTAGGGTTCGGCGAGCAGTACTTC; CDR3 protein: CASSQDLGFGEQYF
J gene: TRBJ1-2; D gene: TRBD1; clone size: NA; V gene: TRBV2; CDR3 DNA: TGTGCCAGCAGTGAGGGGACAGGGGGCGAGAATGGCTACACCTTC; CDR3 protein: CASSEGTGGENGYTF
J gene: TRBJ1-1; D gene: TRBD1; clone size: NA; V gene: TRBV5-1; CDR3 DNA: TGCGCCAGCAGCAGTTGGGACAGGAGTTTAACTGAAGCTTTCTTT; CDR3 protein: CASSSWDRSLTEAFF
J gene: TRBJ1-5; D gene: NA; clone size: NA; V gene: TRBV7-8; CDR3 DNA: TGTGCCAGCAGCTTAGGGGAACAGGGAAGGGATCAGCCCCAGCATTTT; CDR3 protein: CASSLGEQGRDQPQHF
J gene: TRBJ2-7; D gene: NA; clone size: few; V gene: TRBV28; CDR3 DNA: TGTGCCAGCATCGCGGAGGGAGTCAACGAGCAGTACTTC; CDR3 protein: CASIAEGVNEQYF
J gene: TRBJ1-5; D gene: TRBD1; clone size: NA; V gene: TRBV27; CDR3 DNA: TGTGCCAGCAGTGGGGGACAGGGGGTATATCAGCCCCAGCATTTT; CDR3 protein: CASSGGQGVYQPQHF
J gene: TRBJ1-1; D gene: NA; clone size: NA; V gene: TRBV6-6; CDR3 DNA: TGTGCCAGCAGAGAGGCCGGGAACACTGAAGCTTTCTTT; CDR3 protein: CASREAGNTEAFF
J gene: TRBJ1-5; D gene: NA; clone size: NA; V gene: TRBV15; CDR3 DNA: TGTGCCACCAGCAGCCGGGAGGGCAATCAGCCCCAGCATTTT; CDR3 protein: CATSSREGNQPQHF
J gene: TRBJ2-7; D gene: NA; clone size: NA; V gene: TRBV6-2/TRBV6-3; CDR3 DNA: TGTGCCAGCAGTTACTCGACAGGTCTCGAGCAGTACTTC; CDR3 protein: CASSYSTGLEQYF
J gene: TRBJ2-1; D gene: NA; clone size: NA; V gene: TRBV11-1; CDR3 DNA: TGTGCCAGCAGCGACGGGGGACACTTGCCCTCCTACAATGAGCAGTTCTTC; CDR3 protein: CASSDGGHLPSYNEQFF
J gene: TRBJ1-2; D gene: NA; clone size: few; V gene: TRBV28; CDR3 DNA: TGTGCCAGCACCACCAATTCAAACTATGGCTACACCTTC; CDR3 protein: CASTTNSNYGYTF